The 23 T cell receptor beta chains below were found in one sample sequenced in a study of OX40 agonist ivuxolimab in advanced cancers. The protocol was immunoSEQ multiplex PCR, while the TCRdb copy is restricted to in-frame clones and leaves out a portion. The table records roughly 50,000 clones, approximately 80% of them present only once. The input for sequencing was CD4+ or CD8+ T cells sorted from blood, taken in a trial of the OX40 agonist ivuxolimab. These receptors were collected from an adult with an advanced solid tumor such as melanoma, head and neck, liver or kidney cancer.

The rearrangement joins TRBV28 to TRBJ2-1, with TRBD2 matching over 8 bases. The germline CDR1 and CDR2 sequences are MDHEN and SYDVKM. V lost 10 bases, J lost 4 bases, and 9 bases stayed unmatched. The CDR3 totals 14 residues. As DNA, the CDR3 is TGTGCCACGAAGGGGTCTAGCGGGTACAATGAGCAGTTCTTC. Protein sequence: CATKGSSGYNEQFF.

The chain recombines TRBV7-9 with TRBJ2-1, with D maybe TRBD2 (5 bases). Germline V lookup: CDR1 SEHNR, CDR2 FQNEAQ (reference sequence). CDR3 length: 16 amino acids. The V gene lost 6 bases and the J gene lost 3 bases, with 18 bases spanning the gap. The CDR3 spells CASRPLRGSRYNEQFF. The CDR3 bases are TGTGCCAGCAGGCCGTTACGGGGAAGTCGCTACAATGAGCAGTTCTTC.

This sequence joins TRBV7-2 and TRBJ1-5; no clear D. The germline V and J ends were trimmed by 3 bases and 5 bases, with 8 bases remaining between them. CDR1 and CDR2 from the germline V gene are SGHTA and FQGNSA. The CDR3 extends over 13 amino acids. CDR3 residues: CASSLGRDQPQHF. The CDR3 nucleotides read TGTGCCAGCAGCTTGGGTAGGGATCAGCCCCAGCATTTT. The variable domain in full, with the rest retrieved from reference TRBV7-2 and TRBJ1-5, is GAGVSQSPSNKVTEKGKDVELRCDPISGHTALYWYRQSLGQGLEFLIYFQGNSAPDKSGLPSDRFSAERTGGSVSTLTIQRTQQEDSAVYLCASSLGRDQPQHFGDGTRLSIL.

The chain couples TRBV7-2 to TRBJ2-1, with D hard to call. The ends were cut back, 1 base at V and 7 bases at J, with 8 bases in the middle. This CDR3 contains 13 residues. Germline V gives CDR1 SGHTA, CDR2 FQGNSA. CDR3 DNA: TGTGCCAGCAGCTTAGTTACCTTGAATGAGCAGTTCTTC. The encoded protein is CASSLVTLNEQFF.

J is TRBJ1-5 and V is TRBV7-2; 8 bases align to TRBD1. The CDR3 covers 16 residues. Germline loops: CDR1 SGHTA, CDR2 FQGNSA. Germline trimming cut 5 bases from V and 2 bases from J; bases unmatched to any gene: 8. CDR3 protein: CASSSRQGSGNQPQHF. The CDR3 coding sequence is TGTGCCAGCAGCAGCAGACAGGGGTCGGGCAATCAGCCCCAGCATTTT.

By its share, this clone is medium-sized (0.01 to 0.1%). This rearrangement joins TRBV11-3 to TRBJ2-3; TRBD2 might be the D (6 bases). Germline-derived CDR1 and CDR2 are SGHNT and YENEEA. This CDR3 is 14 amino acids long. Trimming pared 3 bases from V and 6 bases from J, leaving 13 bases between. Here the CDR3 reads CASSLRRGPDTQYF. The CDR3 coding sequence is TGTGCCAGCAGCTTGAGGAGGGGCCCGGATACGCAGTATTTT.

The V and J genes are TRBV30 and TRBJ1-5; D perhaps matches TRBD1 (5 bases). The CDR3 covers 12 residues. Trimming removed 5 bases at V and 5 bases at J, with 10 bases between. Germline V CDR1 and CDR2: GTSNPN, SVGIG (reference sequence). This CDR3 is CAWGGADQPQHF. DNA for the CDR3: TGTGCCTGGGGCGGGGCGGATCAGCCCCAGCATTTT. Full variable domain (remainder filled in from reference TRBV30 and TRBJ1-5): SQTIHQWPATLVQPVGSPLSLECTVEGTSNPNLYWYRQAAGRGLQLLFYSVGIGQISSEVPQNLSASRPQDRQFILSSKKLLLSDSGFYLCAWGGADQPQHFGDGTRLSIL.

The chain links TRBV7-3 to TRBJ2-7; TRBD1 aligns across 7 bases. Germline CDR1 SGHTA, CDR2 FQGTGA. The ends lost 5 bases at V and 9 bases at J; junction bases unmatched: 10. The CDR3 has 13 amino acids. CDR3 in amino acids: CASSRGQNKGQYF. CDR3 DNA sequence: TGTGCCAGCAGCAGGGGACAGAACAAGGGGCAGTACTTC.

The V and J genes are TRBV19 and TRBJ2-7, with D unclear. The CDR3 sequence is 11 residues long. V lost 11 bases to trimming and J lost 3 bases, with 11 bases between them. Germline-derived CDR1 and CDR2 are LNHDA and SQIVND (reference sequence). The CDR3 DNA follows: TGTGCCGGTTCGGACGGCTACGAGCAGTACTTC. Encoded protein: CAGSDGYEQYF.

This clone was counted only a few times. V usage is TRBV4-3 and J usage is TRBJ1-6, with 7 positions matching TRBD1. The CDR3 totals 15 residues. Germline assignment: CDR1 LGHNA and CDR2 YSLEER. J was trimmed by 6 bases and V by 6 bases; bases with no gene match: 8. The CDR3 DNA reads TGCGCCAGCAGGGCGCCGGGACAGCCTAATTCACCCCTCCACTTT. It translates to CASRAPGQPNSPLHF.

The gene calls are TRBV7-9 and TRBJ2-7; D may correspond to TRBD1 or TRBD2 (6 bases each). Looked up from germline, CDR1 is SEHNR and CDR2 is FQNEAQ (reference sequence). V lost 1 base and J 5 bases, leaving 9 bases between the germline ends. The CDR3 is 13 residues long. DNA for the CDR3: TGTGCCAGCAGCTTAGTGGGGGGCGACGAGCAGTACTTC. Protein sequence: CASSLVGGDEQYF.

This clone was found a few times. This chain links TRBV28 with TRBJ2-4; D unresolved. Trimming took off 4 bases at V and 0 bases at J, with 10 bases between the two ends. CDR1 is MDHEN, CDR2 SYDVKM, per germline. The CDR3 covers 15 residues. CDR3 in amino acids: CASSSYKLAKNIQYF. The CDR3 DNA is TGTGCCAGCAGTTCCTATAAATTAGCCAAAAACATTCAGTACTTC.

The gene calls are TRBV27 and TRBJ2-3, with 11 bases fitting TRBD2. With 5 bases clipped from V and 5 bases from J, the junction kept 6 bases outside the gene matches. This CDR3 comprises 15 residues. CDR1 is MNHEY and CDR2 is SMNVEV in the germline V gene (reference sequence). CDR3 sequence reads: CASSKLAGAVDTQYF. CDR3 in DNA: TGTGCCAGCAGTAAACTAGCGGGAGCCGTAGATACGCAGTATTTT.

The rearrangement joins TRBV6-4 to TRBJ2-1; the match to TRBD2 covers 12 bases. After removal of 4 bases from V and 9 bases from J, the junction contained 7 bases not matched to a gene. The CDR3 extends over 15 amino acids. Looked up from germline, CDR1 is MRHNA and CDR2 is SNTAGT. CDR3 protein: CASSVLAGGPSEQFF. The CDR3 DNA sequence: TGTGCCAGCAGTGTACTAGCGGGGGGCCCATCTGAGCAGTTCTTC.

J is TRBJ1-4 and V is TRBV21-1; the table's D gene call, TRBD1, was not cross checked with the DNA. TRBV21-1 counts as a pseudogene. This CDR3 region has 14 residues. The CDR3, as DNA: TGTGCCAGCAGCAAGGGACAGGGCGGTGAAAAACTGTTTTTT. Translated: CASSKGQGGEKLFF.

As for this clone: This same CDR3 is encoded by further DNA sequences in the sample. The CDR3 DNA follows: TGTGCCAGCACCTGGGACAGGGTTCAGCCCCAGCATTTT. Its translation: CASTWDRVQPQHF. The chain uses TRBV6-1 and TRBJ1-5, with TRBD1 identical over 9 bases. V was clipped by 7 bases and J by 6 bases; unmatched bases: 4. The CDR3 is 13 residues long. Germline lookup yields CDR1 MNHNS and CDR2 SASEGT.

V is TRBV5-1 and J is TRBJ2-1; D is unclear. Germline assignment: CDR1 SGHRS and CDR2 YFSETQ. V lost 0 bases and J lost 0, with 7 bases in between. The CDR3 contains 15 residues. CDR3 DNA: TGCGCCAGCAGCTTGGCAGCAAACTCCTACAATGAGCAGTTCTTC. This encodes CASSLAANSYNEQFF.

The DNA for the CDR3 is TGTGCCAGAAAGGAAAGCGGGAGGGTTTTATCCTACAATGAGCAGTTCTTC. It yields the protein CARKESGRVLSYNEQFF. The V gene is TRBV5-3, the J gene TRBJ2-1; 10 bases agree with TRBD2. TRBV5-3 is an ORF, and what it does is uncertain. V lost 6 bases and J lost 1; bases outside the gene matches: 10. The CDR3 totals 17 residues.

The CDR3: CASSLGTGGYNEQFF. In nucleotides, the CDR3 is TGCGCCAGCAGCTTGGGGACAGGCGGATACAATGAGCAGTTCTTC. The J gene is TRBJ2-1, the V gene TRBV5-1, with 7 bases fitting TRBD1. Germline CDR1 is SGHRS and CDR2 is YFSETQ. The ends lost 0 bases at V and 4 bases at J; junction bases unmatched: 4. This CDR3 region has 15 residues.

The rearrangement links TRBV10-1 to TRBJ2-1; 10 bases are shared with TRBD2. The CDR3 length is 16 residues. Germline CDR1 reads WNHNN; CDR2 reads SYGVQD (reference sequence). J gave up 7 bases and V 2 bases, and 8 bases lay outside the gene matches. CDR3 loop: CASSESGRATGNEQFF. CDR3 DNA: TGCGCCAGCAGTGAGAGCGGGAGGGCCACAGGAAATGAGCAGTTCTTC.

V is TRBV4-3 and J is TRBJ2-7; 10 bases are a match to TRBD2. Germline V gives CDR1 LGHNA, CDR2 YSLEER. V dropped 3 bases and J dropped 3; count of bases not matched to a gene: 8. The CDR3 is 16 residues long. The chain's CDR3 is CASSHFLAGDRYEQYF. CDR3 DNA: TGCGCCAGCAGCCATTTCCTAGCGGGGGATCGCTACGAGCAGTACTTC.

This chain uses TRBV28 with TRBJ1-6, with 7 positions matching TRBD1. This CDR3 contains 15 residues. The trim removed 7 bases at V and 7 bases at J, leaving 10 bases unmatched. Germline V gene lookup returns CDR1 MDHEN and CDR2 SYDVKM. CDR3 residues: CASIFLGGLNSPLHF. In DNA form, the CDR3 reads TGTGCCAGCATCTTTCTAGGGGGCCTAAATTCACCCCTCCACTTT.

The chain recombines TRBV7-9 with TRBJ1-2, with 8 bases matching TRBD1. The CDR3 has 15 residues. Germline V gives CDR1 SEHNR, CDR2 FQNEAQ (reference sequence). V was clipped by 7 bases and J by 0 bases; unmatched bases: 7. The CDR3 reads CASTRDRTANYGYTF. The CDR3, as DNA: TGTGCCAGCACCCGGGACAGGACGGCTAACTATGGCTACACCTTC.